Listed below are T cell receptor beta chains from one sample, sequenced in a study of T-cell memory formation after mild COVID-19. Via MiXCR, TCRdb re-called the 5' RACE reads, giving one row per CDR3 protein. The sample contains roughly 300,000 distinct CDR3 sequences, roughly an eighth of which appear only once. Specimen: PBMCs or a T cell subset sorted from them (not recorded which). The receptors stem from a man between 18 and 35 years old who had mild COVID-19 (a few samples of this study predate the infection). Cell type and time point are not known. CDR3s include the opening cysteine and the closing phenylalanine or tryptophan. The D gene is left open where the match is weak. The size entry is marked missing in some rows and otherwise reads once, few, many or a size class.

TRBV3-1	TRBJ2-1	.	.	CASSPLYGPTYNEQFF	TGTGCCAGCAGCCCCTTATACGGGCCTACCTACAATGAGCAGTTCTTC
TRBV6-6	TRBJ2-1	.	few	CASRGDYNEQFF	TGTGCCAGCAGGGGGGATTACAATGAGCAGTTCTTC
TRBV9	TRBJ1-4	.	few	CASSVDPDRENEKLFF	TGTGCCAGCAGCGTAGACCCGGACCGGGAGAATGAAAAACTGTTTTTT
TRBV6-5	TRBJ2-1	TRBD1	few	CASWDSQSSYNEQFF	TGTGCCAGCTGGGACAGTCAGAGCTCCTACAATGAGCAGTTCTTC
TRBV20-1	TRBJ1-2	.	many	CSARDAAIYGYTF	TGCAGTGCTAGAGATGCCGCGATCTATGGCTACACCTTC
TRBV7-6	TRBJ2-6	TRBD1	few	CASSSGTGNVLTF	TGTGCCAGCAGCTCCGGGACAGGGAACGTCCTGACTTTC
TRBV12-3/TRBV12-4	TRBJ1-2	.	few	CASSFRAGVPSTF	TGTGCCAGCAGTTTTAGGGCAGGGGTCCCAAGTACCTTC
TRBV19	TRBJ1-1	TRBD1	few	CASMAGTGKTEAFF	TGTGCCAGTATGGCGGGGACAGGGAAGACTGAAGCTTTCTTT
TRBV24-1	TRBJ2-1	.	.	CATSEFHESEQFF	TGTGCCACCAGTGAATTTCACGAATCTGAGCAGTTCTTC
TRBV5-1	TRBJ2-2	.	few	CASSFEGANTGELFF	TGCGCCAGCAGCTTTGAGGGGGCGAACACCGGGGAGCTGTTTTTT
TRBV30	TRBJ2-3	.	.	CAWSGGVWPDTQYF	TGTGCCTGGAGCGGAGGGGTCTGGCCAGATACGCAGTATTTT
TRBV7-8	TRBJ1-2	.	few	CASSPGRRYHYGYTF	TGTGCCAGCAGCCCGGGACGAAGGTACCACTATGGCTACACCTTC
TRBV7-2	TRBJ1-4	.	few	CACLQDGQRKSEKLFF	TGTGCCTGCCTGCAAGACGGACAGAGGAAGTCTGAAAAACTGTTTTTT
TRBV20-1	TRBJ1-4	.	.	CSAREDTNLFF	TGCAGTGCTAGAGAAGATACGAACCTGTTTTTT
TRBV4-1	TRBJ2-2	.	few	CASLDVTYGANTGELFF	TGCGCCAGCCTAGACGTTACCTACGGGGCGAACACCGGGGAGCTGTTTTTT
TRBV13	TRBJ2-1	.	.	CASSRESSDEQFF	TGTGCCAGCAGCCGGGAGTCTAGCGATGAGCAGTTCTTC
TRBV7-7	TRBJ1-6	.	few	CASSLMADSPLHF	TGTGCTAGCAGCTTAATGGCGGATTCACCCCTCCACTTT
TRBV27	TRBJ2-3	.	.	CASSWAGASTDTQYF	TGTGCCAGCAGTTGGGCAGGTGCGAGCACAGATACGCAGTATTTT
TRBV5-1	TRBJ1-5	.	few	CASRRDPYSNQPQHF	TGCGCCAGCCGCAGGGACCCTTATAGCAATCAGCCCCAGCATTTT
TRBV7-9	TRBJ2-3	TRBD2	.	CASSSWPGLAGGSTDTQYF	TGTGCCAGCAGCTCTTGGCCGGGACTAGCGGGGGGGAGCACAGATACGCAGTATTTT
TRBV28	TRBJ2-1	.	.	CASRTVGDEQFF	TGTGCCAGCAGGACCGTGGGGGATGAGCAGTTCTTC
TRBV2	TRBJ2-6	.	few	CAVAVGANVLTF	TGTGCCGTCGCGGTGGGGGCCAACGTCCTGACTTTC
TRBV3-1	TRBJ1-1	TRBD1	.	CASSQTGGRTEAFF	TGTGCCAGCAGCCAAACAGGGGGCCGTACTGAAGCTTTCTTT
TRBV6-6	TRBJ2-5	TRBD2	few	CASRRTSGTTQTQYF	TGTGCCAGCAGAAGGACTAGCGGGACCACCCAGACCCAGTACTTC
TRBV5-6	TRBJ2-3	TRBD1	few	CASSLVDREGDTQYF	TGTGCCAGCAGCTTGGTTGACAGGGAAGGGGATACGCAGTATTTT
TRBV6-5	TRBJ2-2	TRBD1	few	CASSYSRQGAGTGELFF	TGTGCCAGCAGTTACTCGAGGCAGGGGGCGGGCACCGGGGAGCTGTTTTTT
TRBV13	TRBJ1-4	TRBD1	many	CASSKTGFAEKLFF	TGTGCCAGCAGCAAGACAGGGTTTGCTGAAAAACTGTTTTTT
TRBV5-1	TRBJ2-3	.	.	CASSRAPGHNTDTQYF	TGCGCCAGCAGCAGGGCCCCGGGACATAACACAGATACGCAGTATTTT
TRBV6-2/TRBV6-3	TRBJ1-5	.	few	CASRSGVARLLNQPQHF	TGTGCCAGCAGGTCGGGGGTCGCGAGACTACTCAATCAGCCCCAGCATTTT
TRBV4-1	TRBJ1-2	TRBD1	few	CASSQGQWTGGYTF	TGCGCCAGCAGCCAAGGGCAGTGGACAGGAGGCTACACCTTC
TRBV28	TRBJ2-7	TRBD1	.	CASSPGTGGFYEQYF	TGTGCCAGCAGTCCCGGGACAGGGGGCTTCTACGAGCAGTACTTC